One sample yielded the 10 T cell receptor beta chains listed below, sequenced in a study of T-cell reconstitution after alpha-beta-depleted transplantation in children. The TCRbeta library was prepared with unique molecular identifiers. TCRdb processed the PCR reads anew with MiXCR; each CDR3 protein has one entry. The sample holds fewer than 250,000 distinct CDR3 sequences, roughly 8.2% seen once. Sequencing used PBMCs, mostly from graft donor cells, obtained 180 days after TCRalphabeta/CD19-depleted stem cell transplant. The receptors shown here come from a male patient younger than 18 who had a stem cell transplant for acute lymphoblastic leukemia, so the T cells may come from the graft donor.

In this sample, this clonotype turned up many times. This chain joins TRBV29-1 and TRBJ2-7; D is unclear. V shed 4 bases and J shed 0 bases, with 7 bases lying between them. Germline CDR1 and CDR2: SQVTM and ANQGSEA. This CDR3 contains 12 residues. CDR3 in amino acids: CSVGSPSYEQYF. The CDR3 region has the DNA TGCAGCGTTGGCAGCCCCTCCTACGAGCAGTACTTC.

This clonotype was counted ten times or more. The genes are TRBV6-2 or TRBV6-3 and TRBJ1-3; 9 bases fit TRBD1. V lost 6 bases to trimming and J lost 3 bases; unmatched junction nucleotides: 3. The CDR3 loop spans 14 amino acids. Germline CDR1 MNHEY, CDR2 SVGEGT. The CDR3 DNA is TGTGCCAGCAGCCGGGACAGGGTTGGAAACACCATATATTTT. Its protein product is CASSRDRVGNTIYF.

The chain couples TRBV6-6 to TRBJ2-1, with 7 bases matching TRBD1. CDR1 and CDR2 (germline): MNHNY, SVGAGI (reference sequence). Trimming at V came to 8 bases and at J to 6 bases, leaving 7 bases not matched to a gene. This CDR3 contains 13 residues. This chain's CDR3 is CASVDRVVNEQFF. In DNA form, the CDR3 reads TGTGCCAGCGTAGACAGGGTTGTCAATGAGCAGTTCTTC.

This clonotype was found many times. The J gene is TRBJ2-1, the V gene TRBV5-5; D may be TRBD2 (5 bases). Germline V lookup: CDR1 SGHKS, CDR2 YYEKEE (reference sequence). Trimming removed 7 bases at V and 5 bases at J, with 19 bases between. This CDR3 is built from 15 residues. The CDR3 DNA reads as TGTGCCAGCCGAGCGGAATGGCTACCGAACAATGAGCAGTTCTTC. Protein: CASRAEWLPNNEQFF.

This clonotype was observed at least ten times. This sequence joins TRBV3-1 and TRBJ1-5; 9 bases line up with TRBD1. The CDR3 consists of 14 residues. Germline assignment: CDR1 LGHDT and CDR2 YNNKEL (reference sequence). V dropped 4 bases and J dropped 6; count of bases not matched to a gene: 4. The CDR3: CASSRTGVGQPQHF. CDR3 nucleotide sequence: TGTGCCAGCAGCCGGACAGGGGTGGGTCAGCCCCAGCATTTT. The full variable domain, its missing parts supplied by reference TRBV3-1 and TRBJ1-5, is DTAVSQTPKYLVTQMGNDKSIKCEQNLGHDTMYWYKQDSKKFLKIMFSYNNKELIINETVPNRFSPKSPDKAHLNLHINSLELGDSAVYFCASSRTGVGQPQHFGDGTRLSIL.

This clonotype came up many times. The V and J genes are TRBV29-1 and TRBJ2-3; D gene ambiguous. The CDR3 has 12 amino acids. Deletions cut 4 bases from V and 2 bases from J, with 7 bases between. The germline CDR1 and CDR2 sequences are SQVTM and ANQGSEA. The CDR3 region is CSVGENTDTQYF. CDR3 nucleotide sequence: TGCAGCGTTGGGGAAAACACAGATACGCAGTATTTT.

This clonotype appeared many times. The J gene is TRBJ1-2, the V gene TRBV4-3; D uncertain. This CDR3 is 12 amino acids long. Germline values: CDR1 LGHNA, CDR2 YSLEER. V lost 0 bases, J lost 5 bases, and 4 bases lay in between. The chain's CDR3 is CASSQDRYGYTF. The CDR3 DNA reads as TGCGCCAGCAGCCAAGATCGGTATGGCTACACCTTC.

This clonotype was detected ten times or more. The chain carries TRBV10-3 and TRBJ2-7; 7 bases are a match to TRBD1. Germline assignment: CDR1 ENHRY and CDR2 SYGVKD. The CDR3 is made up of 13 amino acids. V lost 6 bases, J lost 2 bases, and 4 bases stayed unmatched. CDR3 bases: TGTGCCATCAGCGAGACAGGGACCTACGAGCAGTACTTC. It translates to CAISETGTYEQYF.

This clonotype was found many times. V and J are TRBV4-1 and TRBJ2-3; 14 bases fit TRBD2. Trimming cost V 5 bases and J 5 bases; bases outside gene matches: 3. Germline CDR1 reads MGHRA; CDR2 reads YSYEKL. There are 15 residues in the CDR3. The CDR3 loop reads CASSLGLAGGDTQYF. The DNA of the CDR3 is TGCGCCAGCAGCTTAGGACTAGCGGGAGGAGATACGCAGTATTTT.

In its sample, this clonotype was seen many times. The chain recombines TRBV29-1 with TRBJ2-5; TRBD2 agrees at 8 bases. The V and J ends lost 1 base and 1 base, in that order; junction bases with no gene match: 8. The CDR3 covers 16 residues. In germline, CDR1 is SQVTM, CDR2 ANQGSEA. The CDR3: CSVEVGGGRPQETQYF. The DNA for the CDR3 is TGCAGCGTTGAAGTGGGCGGCGGGAGGCCCCAAGAGACCCAGTACTTC.